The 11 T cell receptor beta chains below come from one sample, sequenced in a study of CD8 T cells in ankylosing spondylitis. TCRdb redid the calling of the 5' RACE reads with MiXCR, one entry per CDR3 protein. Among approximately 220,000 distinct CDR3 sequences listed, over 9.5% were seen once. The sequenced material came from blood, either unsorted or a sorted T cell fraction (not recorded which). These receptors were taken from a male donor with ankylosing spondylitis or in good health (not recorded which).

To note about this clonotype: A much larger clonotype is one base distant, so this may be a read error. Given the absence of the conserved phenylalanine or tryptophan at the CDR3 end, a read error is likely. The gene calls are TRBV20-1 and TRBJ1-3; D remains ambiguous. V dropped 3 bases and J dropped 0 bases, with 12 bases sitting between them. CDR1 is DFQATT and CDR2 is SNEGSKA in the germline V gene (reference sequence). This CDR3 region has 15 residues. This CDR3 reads CSASKLGISGNTIYL. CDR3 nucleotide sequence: TGCAGTGCTAGTAAATTGGGGATCTCTGGAAACACCATATATTTA.

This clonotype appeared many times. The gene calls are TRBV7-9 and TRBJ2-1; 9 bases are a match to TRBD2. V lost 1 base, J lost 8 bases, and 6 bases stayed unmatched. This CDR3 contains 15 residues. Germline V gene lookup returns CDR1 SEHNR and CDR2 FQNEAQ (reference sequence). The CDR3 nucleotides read TGTGCCAGCAGCTTAGTCAGCGGGGGGTTCGATGAGCAGTTCTTC. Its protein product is CASSLVSGGFDEQFF. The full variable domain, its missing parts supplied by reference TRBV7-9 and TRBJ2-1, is DTGVSQNPRHKITKRGQNVTFRCDPISEHNRLYWYRQTLGQGPEFLTYFQNEAQLEKSRLLSDRFSAERPKGSFSTLEIQRTEQGDSAMYLCASSLVSGGFDEQFFGPGTRLTVL.

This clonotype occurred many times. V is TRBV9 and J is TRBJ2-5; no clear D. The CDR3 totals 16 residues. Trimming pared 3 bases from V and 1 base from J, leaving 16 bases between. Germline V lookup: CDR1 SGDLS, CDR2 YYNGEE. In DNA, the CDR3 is TGTGCCAGCAGCGAGACGGATTGGGTCAGCCAAGAGACCCAGTACTTC. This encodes CASSETDWVSQETQYF.

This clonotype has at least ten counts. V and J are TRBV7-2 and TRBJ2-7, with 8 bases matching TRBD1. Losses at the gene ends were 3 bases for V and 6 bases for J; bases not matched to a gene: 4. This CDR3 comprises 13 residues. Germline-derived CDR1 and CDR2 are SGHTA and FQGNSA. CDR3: CASSLDRVSEQYF. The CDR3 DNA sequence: TGTGCCAGCAGCTTGGACAGGGTCTCCGAGCAGTACTTC.

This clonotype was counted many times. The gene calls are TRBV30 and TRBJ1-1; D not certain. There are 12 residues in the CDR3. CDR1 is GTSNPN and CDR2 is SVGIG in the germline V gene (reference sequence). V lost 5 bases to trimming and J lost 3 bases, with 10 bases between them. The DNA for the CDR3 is TGTGCCTGGGCCCCCCCCGACACTGAAGCTTTCTTT. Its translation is CAWAPPDTEAFF. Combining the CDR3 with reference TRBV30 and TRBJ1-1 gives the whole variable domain SQTIHQWPATLVQPVGSPLSLECTVEGTSNPNLYWYRQAAGRGLQLLFYSVGIGQISSEVPQNLSASRPQDRQFILSSKKLLLSDSGFYLCAWAPPDTEAFFGQGTRLTVV.

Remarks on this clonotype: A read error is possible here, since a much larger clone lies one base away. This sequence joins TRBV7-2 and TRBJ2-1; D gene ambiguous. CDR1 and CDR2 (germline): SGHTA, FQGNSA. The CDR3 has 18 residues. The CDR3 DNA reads TGTGCCCGCAGCTTAGCCGTGGGCCGATCTACCTCCTACAATGAGCAGTTCTTC. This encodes CARSLAVGRSTSYNEQFF.

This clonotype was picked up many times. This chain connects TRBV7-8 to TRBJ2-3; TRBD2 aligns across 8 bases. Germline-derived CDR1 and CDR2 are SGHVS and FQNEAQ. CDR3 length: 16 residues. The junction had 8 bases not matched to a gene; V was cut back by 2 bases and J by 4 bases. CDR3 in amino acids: CASSLQPSGSADTQYF. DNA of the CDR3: TGTGCCAGCAGCTTACAGCCTAGCGGGTCAGCAGATACGCAGTATTTT.

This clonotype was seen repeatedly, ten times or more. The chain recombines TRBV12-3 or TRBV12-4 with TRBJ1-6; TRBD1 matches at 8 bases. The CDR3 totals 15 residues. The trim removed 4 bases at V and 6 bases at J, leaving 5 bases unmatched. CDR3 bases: TGTGCCAGCAGTTCCAGACAGGGGTCTAATTCACCCCTCCACTTT. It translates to CASSSRQGSNSPLHF.

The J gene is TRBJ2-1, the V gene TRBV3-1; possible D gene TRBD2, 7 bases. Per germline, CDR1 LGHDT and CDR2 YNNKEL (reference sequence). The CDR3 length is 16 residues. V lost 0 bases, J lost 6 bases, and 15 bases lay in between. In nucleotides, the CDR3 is TGTGCCAGCAGCCAAGAAGGGGGGGGGCTCTTCAATGAGCAGTTCTTC. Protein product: CASSQEGGGLFNEQFF.

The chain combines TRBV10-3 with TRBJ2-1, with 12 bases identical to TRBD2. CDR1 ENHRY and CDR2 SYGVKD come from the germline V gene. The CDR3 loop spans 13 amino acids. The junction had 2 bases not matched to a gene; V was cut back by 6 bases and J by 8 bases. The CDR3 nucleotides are TGTGCCATCAGGGGACTAGCGGGTGATGAGCAGTTCTTC. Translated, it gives CAIRGLAGDEQFF.

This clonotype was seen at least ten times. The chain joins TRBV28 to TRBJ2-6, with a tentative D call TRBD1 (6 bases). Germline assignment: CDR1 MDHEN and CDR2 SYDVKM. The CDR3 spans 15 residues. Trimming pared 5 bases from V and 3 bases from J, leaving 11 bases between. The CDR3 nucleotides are TGTGCCAGCAGTCCAGGGGCTAATGGGGCCAACGTCCTGACTTTC. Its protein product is CASSPGANGANVLTF.